One and the same sample provided the 26 T cell receptor beta chains below, sequenced in a study of blood T cells in healthy people across ages. The authors ran a second PCR of 7 to 11 cycles using a sample-barcoded 5' primer and a J-beta primer mix. MiXCR, applied by TCRdb to the 5' RACE reads, yields one record per CDR3 protein. The repertoire consists of about 670,000 distinct CDR3 sequences, with around 52% occurring once and the leading ten covering roughly 13%. Input material: blood. These receptors all stem from a woman of 80 years or more in good health.

Worth noting for this clonotype: Just one base apart from a much larger clone, this may be a read error. CDR3 in amino acids: CASSQERGEQYF. CDR3 DNA: TGTGCCAGCAGCCAAGAAAGGGGTGAGCAGTACTTC. This sequence joins TRBV3-1 and TRBJ2-5, with a weak D call TRBD1 (5 bases). The CDR3 runs to 12 residues. Germline V gene lookup returns CDR1 LGHDT and CDR2 YNNKEL (reference sequence). The V end lost 0 bases, the J end lost 11 bases, and 10 bases lay between the germline ends.

This chain links TRBV9 with TRBJ2-3, with TRBD2 matching 7 bases. The CDR3 is 15 amino acids. The germline gives CDR1 SGDLS, CDR2 YYNGEE. Trimming took 3 bases from V and 6 from J; bases not matched to a gene: 10. The CDR3 DNA reads as TGTGCCAGCAGCGCAGGGACTACTAGATGGGATACGCAGTATTTT. It specifies CASSAGTTRWDTQYF.

Note on this clonotype: A read error is possible here, since a much larger clone lies one base away. This chain uses TRBV10-3 with TRBJ1-2; D unclear. Germline-derived CDR1 and CDR2 are ENHRY and SYGVKD. The length of the CDR3 is 17 residues. This CDR3 reads CVISESLFLGLNYGYTF. As DNA, the CDR3 is TGTGTCATCAGTGAGTCACTGTTTTTAGGACTTAATTATGGCTACACCTTC.

In this sample, this clonotype turned up a few times. The CDR3 reads CASSQTSVYGELFF. The CDR3 region has the DNA TGTGCCAGCAGCCAGACCTCCGTATACGGGGAGCTGTTTTTT. This chain uses TRBV3-1 with TRBJ2-2; unclear D gene. Germline values: CDR1 LGHDT, CDR2 YNNKEL (reference sequence). With 3 bases removed from V and 7 bases from J, the gap between germline ends came to 12 bases. CDR3 length: 14 residues.

The genes are TRBV3-1 and TRBJ2-7, with TRBD2 matching 7 bases. V was pared by 2 bases and J by 2 bases, with 6 bases of the junction left unmatched. Looked up from germline, CDR1 is LGHDT and CDR2 is YNNKEL (reference sequence). The CDR3 is 15 amino acids. The CDR3 protein is CASSQQGGTTYEQYF. CDR3 coding DNA: TGTGCCAGCAGCCAACAGGGCGGGACTACCTACGAGCAGTACTTC.

This clonotype was detected a few times. The chain couples TRBV7-2 to TRBJ2-4, with 7 bases identical to TRBD1. The germline V gene encodes CDR1 SGHTA and CDR2 FQGNSA. CDR3 size: 13 residues. Germline trimming cut 7 bases from V and 7 bases from J; bases unmatched to any gene: 7. The DNA of the CDR3 is TGTGCCAGCACCTTTGACAGGGTTAACATTCAGTACTTC. Protein: CASTFDRVNIQYF.

This clonotype was observed a handful of times. The chain is built from TRBV6-2 or TRBV6-3 and TRBJ1-1; maybe TRBD1 (6 bases). Germline V gene data show CDR1 as MNHEY and CDR2 as SVGEGT. The V end was cut by 6 bases, the J end by 5 bases, with 19 bases between. The CDR3 runs 15 residues. The CDR3 here is CASRKISRGTTEAFF. CDR3 nucleotide sequence: TGTGCCAGCAGAAAAATCTCCAGGGGAACAACTGAAGCTTTCTTT.

This clonotype appeared many times. This chain's CDR3 is CSAGADAYEQYF. CDR3 DNA: TGCAGCGCAGGGGCGGACGCCTACGAGCAGTACTTC. The genes are TRBV29-1 and TRBJ2-7, with D perhaps TRBD1 (6 bases). V shed 7 bases and J shed 2 bases, with 12 bases lying between them. This CDR3 spans 12 amino acids. Germline lookup yields CDR1 SQVTM and CDR2 ANQGSEA.

Remarks on this clonotype: The junction and the germline gene differ at one end; a read error may be behind it. The gene calls are TRBV12-3 or TRBV12-4 and TRBJ2-1; TRBD2 agrees at 13 bases. The CDR3 runs to 15 residues. For the CDR3, the DNA is TGTGCCGGCAGTCCGACTAGCGGGGGGCGTAGTGAGCAGTTCTTC. Translating it yields CAGSPTSGGRSEQFF.

The chain is built from TRBV4-3 and TRBJ1-2; possibly TRBD1 for D (5 bases). This CDR3 region has 21 residues. Germline CDR1 reads LGHNA; CDR2 reads YSLEER. The V and J ends lost 0 bases and 4 bases respectively, with 30 bases between them. Here the CDR3 DNA reads TGCGCCAGCAGCCAAGATCGAGGGGTTCGAAATGGCGGGGCGGGAATCTATGGCTACACCTTC. Its translation: CASSQDRGVRNGGAGIYGYTF.

J is TRBJ2-1 and V is TRBV15; no clear D gene. V was cut by 0 bases and J by 10 bases, with 10 bases left in between. Germline V gene lookup returns CDR1 LNHNV and CDR2 YYDKDF (reference sequence). This CDR3 has 13 amino acids. The chain's CDR3 is CATSRDLSGEQFF. CDR3 DNA sequence: TGTGCCACCAGCAGAGACCTTTCGGGCGAGCAGTTCTTC.

This chain joins TRBV9 and TRBJ2-2; no clear D. The CDR3 totals 18 residues. Germline CDR1 reads SGDLS; CDR2 reads YYNGEE. V was cut by 0 bases and J by 1 base, with 16 bases left in between. CDR3 DNA: TGTGCCAGCAGCGTAGTAGAATGGGGAAGGAGGAACACCGGGGAGCTGTTTTTT. Translating it yields CASSVVEWGRRNTGELFF.

In this sample, this clonotype turned up many times. This chain links TRBV7-9 with TRBJ2-7; tentative D call: TRBD2 (5 bases). From germline, CDR1 is SEHNR and CDR2 FQNEAQ (reference sequence). Trimming cost V 8 bases and J 2 bases, with 10 bases left between them. The CDR3 is 12 amino acids. CDR3 in DNA: TGTGCCAGCGCAAAGGAGGCCTACGAGCAGTACTTC. Protein: CASAKEAYEQYF.

This clonotype was seen a few times. The chain couples TRBV29-1 to TRBJ1-1; perhaps TRBD1 as D (6 bases). The V gene lost 7 bases and the J gene lost 4 bases, with 13 bases spanning the gap. CDR1 and CDR2 (germline): SQVTM, ANQGSEA. CDR3 length: 12 amino acids. The CDR3 protein is CSASDRLTEAFF. As DNA, the CDR3 is TGCAGCGCGAGCGACAGGCTCACTGAAGCTTTCTTT.

Concerning this clonotype: A much larger clone differs from this one at a single base, so this may be a read error. The gene calls are TRBV12-3 or TRBV12-4 and TRBJ1-4, with a tentative D call TRBD1 (5 bases). CDR3 length: 15 amino acids. CDR3 sequence reads: CVSSSQGAANEKLFF. Here the CDR3 DNA reads TGTGTCAGCAGTTCCCAGGGCGCAGCTAATGAAAAACTGTTTTTT.

This clonotype was observed many times. This chain uses TRBV20-1 with TRBJ2-7; a weak D match, TRBD2 (6 bases). V shed 6 bases and J shed 0 bases, with 15 bases lying between them. Germline V lookup: CDR1 DFQATT, CDR2 SNEGSKA (reference sequence). The CDR3 consists of 14 residues. CDR3 nucleotides: TGCAGTGCGCCTTGGCGGGGCCACTCCTACGAGCAGTACTTC. Translated, it gives CSAPWRGHSYEQYF.

This clonotype appeared once. The chain has TRBV12-3 or TRBV12-4 and TRBJ1-1; a possible D gene is TRBD1 (5 bases). The CDR3 sequence is 15 residues long. Trimming stripped 5 bases from V and 4 bases from J, with 17 bases between. The CDR3 region is CASSPGGFGGTEAFF. The CDR3 coding sequence is TGTGCCAGCAGTCCCGGGGGATTTGGGGGCACTGAAGCTTTCTTT.

About this clonotype: A much larger clone lies one base from this, so it may be a read error. The rearrangement joins TRBV5-1 to TRBJ2-7, with TRBD1 as a possible D gene (5 bases). The CDR3 sequence is 14 residues long. CDR1 and CDR2 from the germline V gene are SGHRS and YFSETQ. The DNA of the CDR3 is TGCGCCAGCGGCTTGGCCACAGGCCTCAATGAGCAGTACTTC. This sequence encodes CASGLATGLNEQYF.

In the case of this clonotype: A much larger clone differs by one base, so this may be a read error. The J gene is TRBJ2-3, the V gene TRBV7-8, with 11 bases matching TRBD2. CDR1 is SGHVS, CDR2 FQNEAQ, per germline. The CDR3 contains 16 residues. J lost 3 bases, V lost 0 bases, and 2 bases had no gene match. CDR3 residues: CASSLAVAGGTDTQYF. The CDR3 DNA reads TGTGCCAGCAGCTTAGCGGTAGCGGGGGGGACAGATACGCAGTATTTT.

As concerns this clonotype: A much larger clone lies one base from this, so it may be a read error. The genes are TRBV12-3 or TRBV12-4 and TRBJ1-2; D is unclear. There are 14 residues in the CDR3. V was trimmed by 5 bases and J by 7 bases, leaving 17 bases between them. The CDR3 bases are TGTGCCAGCAGTCCGGTGGTCCTTCCGAGTGGCTACACCTTC. Translated: CASSPVVLPSGYTF.

The CDR3 region is CAISEGGGHGYTF. CDR3 bases: TGTGCCATCAGTGAAGGGGGAGGTCATGGCTACACCTTC. This chain links TRBV10-3 with TRBJ1-2; TRBD1 might be the D (6 bases). Germline lookup yields CDR1 ENHRY and CDR2 SYGVKD. There are 13 residues in the CDR3. V was clipped by 3 bases and J by 6 bases, with 11 bases between them.

V is TRBV3-1 and J is TRBJ2-7; D possibly corresponds to TRBD2 (6 bases). There are 12 residues in the CDR3. Looked up from germline, CDR1 is LGHDT and CDR2 is YNNKEL (reference sequence). Trimming removed 2 bases from V and 7 bases from J, with 9 bases in between. The CDR3 DNA sequence: TGTGCCAGCAGCCAACATGGGGGGGAGCAGTACTTC. It codes for CASSQHGGEQYF.

Worth noting for this clonotype: This may stem from a read error, because a much larger clone lies one nucleotide away. The V call is TRBV5-1, the J call TRBJ2-7; either TRBD1 or TRBD2 may supply D (6 bases each). CDR3 size: 14 residues. Trimming cost V 3 bases and J 6 bases, with 16 bases left between them. The germline CDR1 and CDR2 sequences are SGHRS and YFSETQ. For the CDR3, the DNA is TGCGCCAGCAGCTCAACCTTCGGGGGCTGCGAGCAGTACTTC. As protein: CASSSTFGGCEQYF.

The chain couples TRBV5-6 to TRBJ2-4, with 9 positions matching TRBD2. The germline V gene encodes CDR1 SGHDT and CDR2 YYEEEE. The CDR3 is 16 amino acids. V lost 4 bases to trimming and J lost 2 bases; unmatched junction nucleotides: 7. The CDR3 coding sequence is TGTGCCAGCAGCGGCGGGGGGGCCAGGACCAAAAACATTCAGTACTTC. Protein product: CASSGGGARTKNIQYF. Using reference TRBV5-6 and TRBJ2-4 for the parts outside the CDR3, the full variable domain is DAGVTQSPTHLIKTRGQQVTLRCSPKSGHDTVSWYQQALGQGPQFIFQYYEEEERQRGNFPDRFSGHQFPNYSSELNVNALLLGDSALYLCASSGGGARTKNIQYFGAGTRLSVL.

Notes on this clonotype: A much larger clone sits a single nucleotide away, making a read error possible. This chain connects TRBV20-1 to TRBJ2-3; 11 bases map to TRBD2. The CDR3 runs to 14 residues. The germline CDR1 and CDR2 sequences are DFQATT and SNEGSKA (reference sequence). Trimming removed 7 bases from V and 6 bases from J; junction bases left unmatched: 9. The CDR3 sequence is CSVTIAGGPDTQYF. The CDR3 DNA reads as TGCAGTGTTACTATAGCGGGAGGGCCCGATACGCAGTATTTT.

The rearrangement uses TRBV12-3 or TRBV12-4 and TRBJ2-3, with D unresolved. Trimming pared 7 bases from V and 11 bases from J, leaving 19 bases between. The CDR3 spans 13 residues. The CDR3 spells CASTPAPVTQQYF. The CDR3 bases are TGTGCCAGCACCCCCGCCCCCGTTACCCAGCAGTATTTT.